Here is one TCR beta chain with its context. Its antigen remains unknown. This sample was included in a study of T cells after yellow fever vaccination. Study outcomes and limitations: It was the secondary response that reached its peak faster, day 5 versus 15, but it was weaker. Overlap between CD4 and CD8 compartments was detected for a small share of clonotypes. Post-booster samples contained most primary-vaccination clones (around 96% CD4, about 90% CD8).

Trimming took 4 bases from V and 12 from J; bases not matched to a gene: 13. The CDR3 is 13 amino acids. CDR1 is GTSNPN and CDR2 is SVGIG in the germline V gene (reference sequence). TCRdb re-called the 5' RACE reads with MiXCR, one entry per CDR3 protein. The sample gives 300,000 to 350,000 distinct CDR3 sequences, under 5% of which show up once; roughly a quarter is in the top ten. Sequencing used PBMCs, obtained 5 days after the yellow fever booster vaccination. The V call is TRBV30, the J call TRBJ2-3; 7 bases are shared with TRBD1. The clonotype originates from a man aged 18-30 years who received the YFV17D yellow fever vaccine. The CDR3 bases are TGTGCCTGGACTGTCTTACAGGGGAATTTTCAGTATTTT. Its protein product is CAWTVLQGNFQYF.